This T cell receptor beta chain is drawn from a study of Ad26.COV2.S vaccination and SARS-CoV-2 variants. Unmatched junction bases numbered 8, after V lost 1 base and J lost 4 bases. Germline CDR1 SGHVS, CDR2 FQNEAQ. The CDR3 runs 16 residues. Clones were sequenced by immunoSEQ multiplex PCR, and TCRdb holds only the in-frame ones, with some missing. The table lists around 340,000 clones, roughly 91% of them singletons. The treatment denotes: 15 to 20 received Ad26.COV2.S at low or high dose, single or two shots; five or six received placebo; per-sample allocation not given. Following the first vaccine or placebo injection, samples were taken on day 63.

The origin of this receptor is a person between 18 and 60 years old who received the Ad26.COV2.S COVID-19 vaccine or a placebo. The sequencing here drew on peripheral blood, taken in a trial of Ad26.COV2.S vaccine versus placebo. The chain recombines TRBV7-8 with TRBJ2-3, with 7 bases aligning to TRBD2. The CDR3 sequence: CASSLVGGRGADTQYF. CDR3 nucleotides: TGTGCCAGCAGCTTAGTGGGCGGGAGAGGTGCAGATACGCAGTATTTT.